The 17 T cell receptor beta chains listed next were all sequenced from one sample in a study of CD4 T cells in relation to SARS-CoV-2 and coronaviruses. Their cognate antigens are unknown. CD4+ T cells from unexposed donors were obtained before the COVID-19 pandemic (2011-2018). Isolation of CD4+ T cells took place after less than 11 days in culture. The assay was immunoSEQ multiplex PCR, and TCRdb's table has in-frame clones only and misses some. This table has around 20,000 clones, 70% to 75% appearing once. Sequencing was performed on CD4+ T cells from PBMCs, cultured in vitro. The receptor set was obtained from a human donor in good health.

This sequence joins TRBV20-1 and TRBJ2-5, with D tentatively TRBD2 (5 bases). V was cut by 3 bases and J by 5 bases, with 19 bases left in between. This CDR3 contains 15 residues. Per the germline V gene, CDR1 is DFQATT and CDR2 is SNEGSKA (reference sequence). The CDR3 sequence: CSASTPRGREETQYF. The CDR3 bases are TGCAGTGCTAGTACCCCCCGCGGTAGGGAGGAGACCCAGTACTTC.

The rearrangement joins TRBV7-8 to TRBJ1-6, with D maybe TRBD1 (5 bases). V shed 3 bases and J shed 5 bases, with 11 bases lying between them. Germline CDR1 and CDR2: SGHVS and FQNEAQ. The CDR3 sequence is 15 residues long. The CDR3 DNA sequence: TGTGCCAGCAGCTTTGGGCAGGGAAATAATTCACCCCTCCACTTT. It translates to CASSFGQGNNSPLHF.

V usage is TRBV7-2 and J usage is TRBJ2-7; tentative D call: TRBD2 (6 bases). V lost 3 bases and J 12 bases, leaving 12 bases between the germline ends. In germline, CDR1 is SGHTA, CDR2 FQGNSA. The CDR3 covers 11 residues. Here the CDR3 DNA reads TGTGCCAGCAGCTTTTCGGGGGTTCTGTACTTC. Protein sequence: CASSFSGVLYF.

The chain employs TRBV7-2 and TRBJ1-2; 7 nucleotides align to TRBD1. Germline CDR1 and CDR2: SGHTA and FQGNSA. The CDR3 has 16 amino acids. The V segment lost 4 bases and the J segment 4 bases; nucleotides outside the gene matches: 12. The CDR3 coding sequence is TGTGCCAGCAGCTCTGCCGGGACAGACCATATCTATGGCTACACCTTC. Residues: CASSSAGTDHIYGYTF.

This clone was seen only a few times. This sequence joins TRBV27 and TRBJ2-3; 8 positions match TRBD2. V dropped 2 bases and J dropped 2; count of bases not matched to a gene: 12. CDR3 length: 18 amino acids. In germline, CDR1 is MNHEY, CDR2 SMNVEV (reference sequence). CDR3 sequence: CASSLEVTSGFSTDTQYF. The CDR3, as DNA: TGTGCCAGCAGTTTAGAGGTTACTAGCGGTTTCTCCACAGATACGCAGTATTTT.

The chain couples TRBV4-2 to TRBJ2-3; 13 positions agree with TRBD2. Germline lookup yields CDR1 LGHNA and CDR2 YNFKEQ. Germline trimming cut 0 bases from V and 6 bases from J; bases unmatched to any gene: 3. This CDR3 spans 16 amino acids. The CDR3 DNA reads TGTGCCAGCAGCCAAGAACTAGCGGGAGGGTGGGATACGCAGTATTTT. Translating it yields CASSQELAGGWDTQYF.

The rearrangement joins TRBV7-2 to TRBJ2-3; possible D gene TRBD2, 6 bases. V dropped 3 bases and J dropped 4 bases, with 14 bases sitting between them. The CDR3 consists of 15 residues. Germline assignment: CDR1 SGHTA and CDR2 FQGNSA. CDR3 in DNA: TGTGCCAGCAGCTTTCTTGGTTGGGAGGCAGATACGCAGTATTTT. Its translation is CASSFLGWEADTQYF.

The chain carries TRBV4-2 and TRBJ1-1, with D unresolved. CDR1 LGHNA and CDR2 YNFKEQ come from the germline V gene. The CDR3 sequence is 14 residues long. With 1 base removed from V and 8 bases from J, the gap between germline ends came to 14 bases. CDR3 sequence: CASSQVERATEAFF. The DNA for the CDR3 is TGTGCCAGCAGCCAAGTGGAGAGGGCAACAGAAGCTTTCTTT.

This clone is a singleton in its sample. V is TRBV2 and J is TRBJ2-3; 7 bases map to TRBD2. Germline V lookup: CDR1 SNHLY, CDR2 FYNNEI. With 6 bases clipped from V and 6 bases from J, the junction kept 6 bases outside the gene matches. This CDR3 spans 13 amino acids. CDR3 amino acids: CASRGGELDTQYF. DNA for the CDR3: TGTGCCAGCAGGGGGGGGGAATTGGATACGCAGTATTTT.

The chain joins TRBV2 to TRBJ2-5; D unclear. This CDR3 is built from 11 residues. V lost 5 bases to trimming and J lost 4 bases, with 5 bases between them. Germline V CDR1 and CDR2: SNHLY, FYNNEI. The CDR3 is CASSYGETQYF. CDR3 sequence (DNA): TGTGCCAGCAGTTATGGAGAGACCCAGTACTTC.

Only one count was recorded for this clone. The J gene is TRBJ2-5, the V gene TRBV12-3 or TRBV12-4; D is unclear. CDR3 size: 13 residues. V was clipped by 7 bases and J by 1 base, with 10 bases between them. The CDR3 spells CASTPDGQETQYF. CDR3 DNA sequence: TGTGCCAGCACTCCAGACGGCCAAGAGACCCAGTACTTC.

The chain's CDR3 is CASSFRPDYEQYF. CDR3 nucleotide sequence: TGTGCCAGCAGTTTTAGGCCGGACTACGAGCAGTACTTC. This rearrangement joins TRBV27 to TRBJ2-7, with D uncertain. The CDR3 spans 13 residues. From germline, CDR1 is MNHEY and CDR2 SMNVEV (reference sequence). Trimming stripped 3 bases from V and 3 bases from J, with 9 bases between.

This clone is labeled large. This sequence joins TRBV18 and TRBJ1-4; no clear D gene. Germline assignment: CDR1 KGHSH and CDR2 LQKENI. CDR3 length: 15 amino acids. Trimming cost V 3 bases and J 5 bases, with 13 bases left between them. The CDR3 sequence is CASSPSGSLNEKLFF. The CDR3 region has the DNA TGTGCCAGCTCACCGTCGGGGAGCCTCAATGAAAAACTGTTTTTT. Complete variable domain (other parts from reference TRBV18 and TRBJ1-4): NAGVMQNPRHLVRRRGQEARLRCSPMKGHSHVYWYRQLPEEGLKFMVYLQKENIIDESGMPKERFSAEFPKEGPSILRIQQVVRGDSAAYFCASSPSGSLNEKLFFGSGTQLSVL.

The chain couples TRBV5-8 to TRBJ2-3, with 11 positions matching TRBD2. Losses at the gene ends were 5 bases for V and 0 bases for J; bases not matched to a gene: 5. The CDR3 is 16 amino acids. The germline V gene has CDR1 SGHTS and CDR2 YDEGEE. The CDR3 DNA reads TGTGCCAGCAGTTCCGGGACTAGCGGTAGCACAGATACGCAGTATTTT. Translated, it gives CASSSGTSGSTDTQYF. Full variable domain (missing parts from reference TRBV5-8 and TRBJ2-3): EAGVTQSPTHLIKTRGQQATLRCSPISGHTSVYWYQQALGLGLQFLLWYDEGEERNRGNFPPRFSGRQFPNYSSELNVNALELEDSALYLCASSSGTSGSTDTQYFGPGTRLTVL.

This chain links TRBV6-2 or TRBV6-3 with TRBJ2-7, with D hard to call. V lost 0 bases and J lost 0, with 12 bases in between. CDR1 and CDR2 from the germline V gene are MNHEY and SVGEGT. The CDR3 covers 16 residues. The CDR3 nucleotides are TGTGCCAGCAGTTACTCGCATAGGAAACCCTCCTACGAGCAGTACTTC. Translating it yields CASSYSHRKPSYEQYF.

The chain recombines TRBV6-5 with TRBJ1-2; TRBD1 matches 10 bases. Germline CDR1 reads MNHEY; CDR2 reads SVGAGI. The CDR3 totals 13 residues. J gave up 7 bases and V 6 bases, and 5 bases lay outside the gene matches. CDR3 DNA: TGTGCCAGCAGCCGACAGGGGGCGCTTGGCTACACCTTC. Encoded protein: CASSRQGALGYTF.

The chain is built from TRBV11-3 and TRBJ2-3; D gene unclear. Between the trimmed V and J ends, which lost 3 bases and 0 bases, there was a span of 7 bases. The CDR3 consists of 14 residues. Germline-derived CDR1 and CDR2 are SGHNT and YENEEA. The CDR3 sequence: CASSFDPSTDTQYF. Written as DNA, the CDR3 is TGTGCCAGCAGCTTCGACCCTAGCACAGATACGCAGTATTTT. The variable domain in full, completed from reference TRBV11-3 and TRBJ2-3, reads EAGVVQSPRYKIIEKKQPVAFWCNPISGHNTLYWYLQNLGQGPELLIRYENEEAVDDSQLPKDRFSAERLKGVDSTLKIQPAELGDSAVYLCASSFDPSTDTQYFGPGTRLTVL.